These 9 T cell receptor beta chains share one sample of origin, sequenced in a study of molecular identifiers for immune sequencing clone quantification. Using its own MiXCR run on the PCR reads, TCRdb lists one record per CDR3 protein. The sample lists about 640,000 distinct CDR3 sequences, roughly 21% occurring once. Material for sequencing was naive CD8+ T cells from blood, with Jurkat cell RNA spiked in. Subset of the sample: FACS-sorted CD8+CD4-CCR7+CD45RA+ naive T cells. The receptors were sampled from a human donor in good health. Some libraries in this study had Jurkat cell RNA spiked in.

As concerns this clonotype: This sequence may be a read error, since a much larger clone differs from it by one base. The gene calls are TRBV4-3 and TRBJ2-5, with unresolved D. The CDR3 runs to 15 residues. Germline V gene sequence: CDR1 LGHNA, CDR2 YSLEER. In DNA form, the CDR3 reads TGCGTCAGCAGCCAGGCCCTCGCCCCTGGAGAGACCCAGTACTTC. Translating gives CVSSQALAPGETQYF.

This clonotype was counted at least ten times. V usage is TRBV4-1 and J usage is TRBJ2-1; tentatively, D is TRBD2 (5 bases). Between the trimmed V and J ends, which lost 0 bases and 3 bases, there was a span of 15 bases. Germline CDR1 MGHRA, CDR2 YSYEKL. The CDR3 is made up of 17 amino acids. DNA for the CDR3: TGCGCCAGCAGCCAAGATCGTGGCTTGGGAGACTACAATGAGCAGTTCTTC. Amino acids: CASSQDRGLGDYNEQFF.

The chain recombines TRBV7-7 with TRBJ2-1; D tentatively fits TRBD1 or TRBD2 (6 bases each). This CDR3 spans 17 amino acids. CDR1 is SSHAT and CDR2 is FNYEAQ in the germline V gene (reference sequence). V was cut by 0 bases and J by 0 bases, with 12 bases left in between. As DNA, the CDR3 is TGTGCCAGCAGCTTAGCCCCCGGGGGCCTCTCCTACAATGAGCAGTTCTTC. This gives the protein CASSLAPGGLSYNEQFF.

In its sample, this clonotype was seen many times. The chain joins TRBV13 to TRBJ1-1; D gene ambiguous. The CDR3 runs 15 residues. V was trimmed by 0 bases and J by 6 bases, leaving 14 bases between them. Looked up from germline, CDR1 is PRHDT and CDR2 is FYEKMQ (reference sequence). The CDR3 DNA is TGTGCCAGCAGCTTAGGCCTCCACGGGGTGGCTGAAGCTTTCTTT. It encodes CASSLGLHGVAEAFF.

This clonotype turned up a few times. The chain links TRBV4-3 to TRBJ2-3, with D perhaps TRBD2 (5 bases). Germline V gene data show CDR1 as LGHNA and CDR2 as YSLEER. V dropped 2 bases and J dropped 0 bases, with 12 bases sitting between them. The CDR3 has 16 residues. In DNA form, the CDR3 reads TGCGCCAGCAGCCAAATCAGCGGCACGAGCACAGATACGCAGTATTTT. Residues: CASSQISGTSTDTQYF.

This clonotype was seen repeatedly, ten times or more. The chain employs TRBV6-2 or TRBV6-3 and TRBJ1-5, with 7 positions matching TRBD1. The V and J ends lost 5 bases and 4 bases, in that order; junction bases with no gene match: 11. The CDR3 sequence is 16 residues long. CDR1 and CDR2 (germline): MNHEY, SVGEGT. The CDR3 is CASSRKDRSSNQPQHF. The DNA of the CDR3 is TGTGCCAGCAGTCGAAAGGACAGGTCTTCAAATCAGCCCCAGCATTTT.

This clonotype was detected only a few times. This chain uses TRBV12-2 with TRBJ2-1. TRBV12-2 is an annotated pseudogene. The CDR3 extends over 15 amino acids. The CDR3 loop reads CASRLWIYSPNEQFF. The CDR3, as DNA: TGTGCAAGTCGCTTATGGATCTATTCTCCCAATGAGCAGTTCTTC.

There are many counts of this clonotype. The chain uses TRBV7-9 and TRBJ1-1; unclear D gene. V was clipped by 7 bases and J by 4 bases, with 16 bases between them. This CDR3 comprises 14 residues. Germline CDR1 SEHNR, CDR2 FQNEAQ (reference sequence). DNA for the CDR3: TGTGCCAGCAACTCGCAAGACCTGGGCACTGAAGCTTTCTTT. Translation: CASNSQDLGTEAFF. Variable domain in full (rest from reference TRBV7-9 and TRBJ1-1): DTGVSQNPRHKITKRGQNVTFRCDPISEHNRLYWYRQTLGQGPEFLTYFQNEAQLEKSRLLSDRFSAERPKGSFSTLEIQRTEQGDSAMYLCASNSQDLGTEAFFGQGTRLTVV.

To note about this clonotype: This may come from a read error, since a much larger clone is one base off. The chain couples TRBV9 to TRBJ1-4; TRBD1 matches at 7 bases. Germline V gene sequence: CDR1 SGDLS, CDR2 YYNGEE. The CDR3 has 15 amino acids. Written as DNA, the CDR3 is TGTGCCGGCAGCGCGACAGGGACCACTAATGAAAAACTGTTTTTT. Translation: CAGSATGTTNEKLFF.